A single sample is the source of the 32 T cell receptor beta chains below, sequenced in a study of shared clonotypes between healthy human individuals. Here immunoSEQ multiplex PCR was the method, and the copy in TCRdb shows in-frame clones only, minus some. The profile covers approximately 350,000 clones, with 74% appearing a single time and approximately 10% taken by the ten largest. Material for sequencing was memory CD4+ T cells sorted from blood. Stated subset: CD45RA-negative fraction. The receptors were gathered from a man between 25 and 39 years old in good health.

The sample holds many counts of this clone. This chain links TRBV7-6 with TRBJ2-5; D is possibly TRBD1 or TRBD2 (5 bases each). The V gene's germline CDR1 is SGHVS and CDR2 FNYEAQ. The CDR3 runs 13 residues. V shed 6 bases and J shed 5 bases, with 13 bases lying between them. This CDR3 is CASSPARGETQYF. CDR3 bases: TGTGCCAGCAGTCCTGCCCGGGGCGAGACCCAGTACTTC.

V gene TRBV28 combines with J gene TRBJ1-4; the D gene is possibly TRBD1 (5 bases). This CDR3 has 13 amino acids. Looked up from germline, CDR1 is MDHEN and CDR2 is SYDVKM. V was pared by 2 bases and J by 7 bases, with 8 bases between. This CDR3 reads CASSLQGTEKLFF. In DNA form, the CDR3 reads TGTGCCAGCAGTTTACAGGGTACTGAAAAACTGTTTTTT.

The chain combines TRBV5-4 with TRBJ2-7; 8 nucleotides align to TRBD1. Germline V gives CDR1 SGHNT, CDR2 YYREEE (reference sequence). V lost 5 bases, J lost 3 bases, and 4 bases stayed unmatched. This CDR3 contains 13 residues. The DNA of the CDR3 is TGTGCCAGCAGACCCGGACAGGGCTACGAGCAGTACTTC. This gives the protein CASRPGQGYEQYF.

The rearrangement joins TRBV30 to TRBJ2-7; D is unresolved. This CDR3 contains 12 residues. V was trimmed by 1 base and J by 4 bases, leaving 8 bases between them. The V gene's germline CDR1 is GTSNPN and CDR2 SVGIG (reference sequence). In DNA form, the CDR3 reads TGTGCCTGGAGTGCCGAAGGGTACGAGCAGTACTTC. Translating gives CAWSAEGYEQYF. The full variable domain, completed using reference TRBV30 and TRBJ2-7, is SQTIHQWPATLVQPVGSPLSLECTVEGTSNPNLYWYRQAAGRGLQLLFYSVGIGQISSEVPQNLSASRPQDRQFILSSKKLLLSDSGFYLCAWSAEGYEQYFGPGTRLTVT.

The CDR3 loop reads CASSLTSGSFYEQFF. The CDR3 DNA reads TGTGCCAGCAGCTTGACTAGCGGGAGCTTCTATGAGCAGTTCTTC. V gene TRBV5-8 combines with J gene TRBJ2-1; 11 nucleotides agree with TRBD2. The CDR3 runs to 15 residues. J was trimmed by 8 bases and V by 1 base; bases with no gene match: 5. The germline V gene encodes CDR1 SGHTS and CDR2 YDEGEE.

CDR3: CAISESVDTQYF. CDR3 bases: TGTGCCATCAGTGAGTCGGTGGATACGCAGTATTTT. The rearrangement links TRBV10-3 to TRBJ2-3; D is undetermined. Deletions cut 0 bases from V and 6 bases from J, with 4 bases between. Germline loops: CDR1 ENHRY, CDR2 SYGVKD. The CDR3 runs to 12 residues.

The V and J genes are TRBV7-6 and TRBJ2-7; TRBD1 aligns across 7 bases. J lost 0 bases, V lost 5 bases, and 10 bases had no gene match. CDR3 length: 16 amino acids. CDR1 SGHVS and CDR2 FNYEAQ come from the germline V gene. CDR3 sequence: CASSRGQDTFSYEQYF. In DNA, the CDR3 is TGTGCCAGCAGCCGAGGACAGGACACCTTCTCCTACGAGCAGTACTTC.

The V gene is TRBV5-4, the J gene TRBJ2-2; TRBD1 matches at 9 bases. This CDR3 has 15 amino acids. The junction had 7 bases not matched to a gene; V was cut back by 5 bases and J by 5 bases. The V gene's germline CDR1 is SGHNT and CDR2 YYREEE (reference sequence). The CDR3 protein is CASSTGTGRTGELFF. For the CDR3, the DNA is TGTGCCAGCAGTACCGGGACAGGGAGGACCGGGGAGCTGTTTTTT.

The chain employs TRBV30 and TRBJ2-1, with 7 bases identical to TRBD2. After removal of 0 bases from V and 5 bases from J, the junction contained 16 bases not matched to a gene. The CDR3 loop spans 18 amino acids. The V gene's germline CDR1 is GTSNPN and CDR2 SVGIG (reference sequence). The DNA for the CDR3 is TGTGCCTGGAGTGTACAAAACTTGAGGCGGGGGATGGACAATGAGCAGTTCTTC. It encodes CAWSVQNLRRGMDNEQFF.

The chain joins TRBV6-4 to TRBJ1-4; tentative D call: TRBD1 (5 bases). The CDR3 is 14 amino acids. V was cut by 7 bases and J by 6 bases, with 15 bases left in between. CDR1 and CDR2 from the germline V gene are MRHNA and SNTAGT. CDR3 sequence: CASTFRGLDEKLFF. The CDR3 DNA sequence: TGTGCCAGCACCTTTAGGGGTTTGGATGAAAAACTGTTTTTT.

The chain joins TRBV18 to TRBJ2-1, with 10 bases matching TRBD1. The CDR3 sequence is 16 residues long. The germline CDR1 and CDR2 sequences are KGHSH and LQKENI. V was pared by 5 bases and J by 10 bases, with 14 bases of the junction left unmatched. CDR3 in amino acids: CASSGPGQGPVKEQFF. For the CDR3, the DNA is TGTGCCAGCTCAGGGCCGGGACAGGGGCCTGTAAAGGAGCAGTTCTTC.

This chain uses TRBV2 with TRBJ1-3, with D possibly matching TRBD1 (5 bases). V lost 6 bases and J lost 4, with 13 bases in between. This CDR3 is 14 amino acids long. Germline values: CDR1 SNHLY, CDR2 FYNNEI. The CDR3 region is CASRTGSLGNTIYF. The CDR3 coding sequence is TGTGCCAGCAGAACAGGTTCGCTAGGAAACACCATATATTTT.

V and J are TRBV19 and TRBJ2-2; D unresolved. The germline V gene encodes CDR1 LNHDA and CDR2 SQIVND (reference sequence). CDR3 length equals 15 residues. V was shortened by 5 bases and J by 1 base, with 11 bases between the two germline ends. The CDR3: CASSPAVWNTGELFF. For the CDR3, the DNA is TGTGCCAGTAGTCCGGCCGTATGGAACACCGGGGAGCTGTTTTTT.

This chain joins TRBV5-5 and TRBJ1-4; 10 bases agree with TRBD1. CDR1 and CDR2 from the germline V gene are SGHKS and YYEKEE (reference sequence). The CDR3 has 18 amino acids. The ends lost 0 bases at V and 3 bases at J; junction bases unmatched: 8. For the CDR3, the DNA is TGTGCCAGCAGCTTGGTACGCGGGACAGGGGTCGCTAATGAAAAACTGTTTTTT. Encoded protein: CASSLVRGTGVANEKLFF. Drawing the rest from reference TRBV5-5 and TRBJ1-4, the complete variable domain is DAGVTQSPTHLIKTRGQQVTLRCSPISGHKSVSWYQQVLGQGPQFIFQYYEKEERGRGNFPDRFSARQFPNYSSELNVNALLLGDSALYLCASSLVRGTGVANEKLFFGSGTQLSVL.

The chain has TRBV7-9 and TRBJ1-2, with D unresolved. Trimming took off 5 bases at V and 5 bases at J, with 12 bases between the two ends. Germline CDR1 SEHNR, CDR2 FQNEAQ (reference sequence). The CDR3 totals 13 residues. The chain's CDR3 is CASSPRGSYGYTF. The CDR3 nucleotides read TGTGCCAGCAGCCCCCGGGGAAGTTATGGCTACACCTTC. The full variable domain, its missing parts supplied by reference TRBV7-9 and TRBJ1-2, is DTGVSQNPRHKITKRGQNVTFRCDPISEHNRLYWYRQTLGQGPEFLTYFQNEAQLEKSRLLSDRFSAERPKGSFSTLEIQRTEQGDSAMYLCASSPRGSYGYTFGSGTRLTVV.

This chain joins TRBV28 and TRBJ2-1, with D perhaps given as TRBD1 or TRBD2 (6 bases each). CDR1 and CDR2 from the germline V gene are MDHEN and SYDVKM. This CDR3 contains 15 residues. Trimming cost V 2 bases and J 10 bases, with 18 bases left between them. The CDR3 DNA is TGTGCCAGCAGTTTAAGTAGGAGGGGGGAACGGGAGCAGTTCTTC. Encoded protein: CASSLSRRGEREQFF.

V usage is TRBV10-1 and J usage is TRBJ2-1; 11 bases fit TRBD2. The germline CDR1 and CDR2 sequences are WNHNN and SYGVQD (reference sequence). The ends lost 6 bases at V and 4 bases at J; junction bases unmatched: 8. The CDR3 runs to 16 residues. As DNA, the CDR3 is TGCGCCAGCAGCCCCGTAGCGGGAGGGTCTTACAATGAGCAGTTCTTC. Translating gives CASSPVAGGSYNEQFF.

The CDR3 coding sequence is TGTGCCAGCAGTTACGTCGCGGGACTAGCCCACAATGAGCAGTTCTTC. Its translation is CASSYVAGLAHNEQFF. The genes are TRBV6-6 and TRBJ2-1; the match to TRBD2 covers 9 bases. The germline V gene has CDR1 MNHNY and CDR2 SVGAGI (reference sequence). V lost 2 bases and J lost 5; bases outside the gene matches: 7. The CDR3 contains 16 residues.

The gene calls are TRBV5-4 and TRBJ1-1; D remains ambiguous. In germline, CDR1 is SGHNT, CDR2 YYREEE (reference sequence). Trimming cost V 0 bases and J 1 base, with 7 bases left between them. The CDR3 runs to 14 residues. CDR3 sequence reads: CASSLEPRNTEAFF. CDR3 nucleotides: TGTGCCAGCAGCTTGGAGCCACGGAACACTGAAGCTTTCTTT.

CDR3 bases: TGTGCCAGCAGCTTGAGTCTGGGTTTAGGCACCGGGGAGCTGTTTTTT. Residues: CASSLSLGLGTGELFF. The chain has TRBV5-6 and TRBJ2-2; D ambiguous. This CDR3 is built from 16 residues. Trimming took 1 base from V and 4 from J, leaving 14 bases between them. The germline V gene encodes CDR1 SGHDT and CDR2 YYEEEE.

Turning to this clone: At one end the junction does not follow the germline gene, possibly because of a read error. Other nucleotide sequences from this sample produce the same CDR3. The CDR3 DNA follows: TGTGCTAGCAGCCTCGACTATTCAGAGACCCAGTACTTC. Its translation: CASSLDYSETQYF. The V gene is TRBV7-7, the J gene TRBJ2-5; D might be TRBD2 (5 bases). CDR1 is SSHAT, CDR2 FNYEAQ, per germline (reference sequence). The CDR3 has 13 residues.

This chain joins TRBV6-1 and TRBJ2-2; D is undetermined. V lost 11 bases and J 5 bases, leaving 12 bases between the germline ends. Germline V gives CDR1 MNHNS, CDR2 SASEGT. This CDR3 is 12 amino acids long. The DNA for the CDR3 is TGTGCCGGAAAGACCGGGACCGGGGAGCTGTTTTTT. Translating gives CAGKTGTGELFF.

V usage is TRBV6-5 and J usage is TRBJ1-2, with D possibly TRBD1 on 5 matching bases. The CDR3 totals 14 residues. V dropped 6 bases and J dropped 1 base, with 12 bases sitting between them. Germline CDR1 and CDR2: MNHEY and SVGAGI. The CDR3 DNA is TGTGCCAGCAGAGGAACAGGACATAACTATGGCTACACCTTC. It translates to CASRGTGHNYGYTF.

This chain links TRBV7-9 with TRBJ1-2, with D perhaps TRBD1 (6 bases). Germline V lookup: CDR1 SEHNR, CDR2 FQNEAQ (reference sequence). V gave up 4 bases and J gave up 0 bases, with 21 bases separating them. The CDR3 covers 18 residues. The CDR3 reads CASSSRGGRTPANYGYTF. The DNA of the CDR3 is TGTGCCAGCAGCTCCCGAGGGGGGCGCACCCCAGCTAACTATGGCTACACCTTC.

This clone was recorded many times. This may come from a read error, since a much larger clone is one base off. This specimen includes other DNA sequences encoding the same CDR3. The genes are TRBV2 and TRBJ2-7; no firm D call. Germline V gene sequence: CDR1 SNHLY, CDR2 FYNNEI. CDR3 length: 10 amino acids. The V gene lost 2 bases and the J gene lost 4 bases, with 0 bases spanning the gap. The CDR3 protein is CASSEYEQYF. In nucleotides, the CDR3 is TGTGCCAGCAGTGAATACGAGCAGTACTTC.

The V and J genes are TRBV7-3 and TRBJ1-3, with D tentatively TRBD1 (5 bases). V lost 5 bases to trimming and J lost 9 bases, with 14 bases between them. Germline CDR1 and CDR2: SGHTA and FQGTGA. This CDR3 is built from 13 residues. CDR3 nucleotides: TGTGCCAGCAGCGCCACATCCCAGGGCACCATATATTTT. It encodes CASSATSQGTIYF.

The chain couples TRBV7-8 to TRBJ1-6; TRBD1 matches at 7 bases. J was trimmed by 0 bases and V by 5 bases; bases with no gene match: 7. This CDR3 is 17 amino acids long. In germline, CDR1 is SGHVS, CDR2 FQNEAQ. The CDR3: CASSPDRLSSYNSPLHF. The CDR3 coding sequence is TGTGCCAGCAGCCCGGACAGGCTGAGCTCCTATAATTCACCCCTCCACTTT.

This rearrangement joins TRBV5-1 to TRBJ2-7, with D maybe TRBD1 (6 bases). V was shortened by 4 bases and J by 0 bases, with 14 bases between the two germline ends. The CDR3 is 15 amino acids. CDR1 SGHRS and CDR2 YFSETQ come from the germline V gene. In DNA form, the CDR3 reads TGCGCCAGCAGCAAGGGACACCTGAGCTCCTACGAGCAGTACTTC. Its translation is CASSKGHLSSYEQYF. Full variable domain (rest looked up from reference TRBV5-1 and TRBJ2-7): KAGVTQTPRYLIKTRGQQVTLSCSPISGHRSVSWYQQTPGQGLQFLFEYFSETQRNKGNFPGRFSGRQFSNSRSEMNVSTLELGDSALYLCASSKGHLSSYEQYFGPGTRLTVT.

In DNA form, the CDR3 reads TGTGCCAGTAACATGGGGGCAGAAAATCAGCCCCAGCATTTT. Amino acid sequence: CASNMGAENQPQHF. V and J are TRBV19 and TRBJ1-5; D may be TRBD1 (6 bases). CDR3 length: 14 residues. Trimming took off 7 bases at V and 4 bases at J, with 14 bases between the two ends. From germline, CDR1 is LNHDA and CDR2 SQIVND (reference sequence).

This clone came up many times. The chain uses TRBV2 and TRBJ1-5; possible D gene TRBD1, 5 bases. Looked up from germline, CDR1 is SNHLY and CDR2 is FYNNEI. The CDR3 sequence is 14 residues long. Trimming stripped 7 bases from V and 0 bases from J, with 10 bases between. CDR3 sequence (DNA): TGTGCCAGCACTGCAGGGAATAGCAATCAGCCCCAGCATTTT. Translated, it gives CASTAGNSNQPQHF.

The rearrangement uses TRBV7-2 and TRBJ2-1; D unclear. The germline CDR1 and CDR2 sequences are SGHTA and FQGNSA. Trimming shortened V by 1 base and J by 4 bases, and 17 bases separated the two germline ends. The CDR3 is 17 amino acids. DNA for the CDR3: TGTGCCAGCAGCTTAGTATGGGGTGGATTTGGGTACAATGAGCAGTTCTTC. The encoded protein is CASSLVWGGFGYNEQFF.

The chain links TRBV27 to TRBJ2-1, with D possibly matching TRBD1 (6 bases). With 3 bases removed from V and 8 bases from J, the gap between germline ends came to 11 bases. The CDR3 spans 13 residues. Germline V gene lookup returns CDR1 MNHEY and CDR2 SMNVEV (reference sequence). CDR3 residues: CASSFAGEDEQFF. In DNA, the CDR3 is TGTGCCAGCAGTTTCGCAGGGGAAGATGAGCAGTTCTTC.